Following are 21 T cell receptor beta chains from one sample sequenced in a study of blood T cell repertoires in COVID-19. Data came from immunoSEQ multiplex PCR; TCRdb stores just in-frame clones and leaves some out. The sample has 40,000 to 50,000 clones, around 89% seen once. Sequencing used peripheral blood. These receptors were taken from a human donor in a cohort sampled during active COVID-19.

The rearrangement links TRBV5-1 to TRBJ2-5; no definite D call. The V gene's germline CDR1 is SGHRS and CDR2 YFSETQ. This CDR3 is 12 amino acids long. V shed 3 bases and J shed 0 bases, with 3 bases lying between them. CDR3: CASSYYQETQYF. The CDR3, as DNA: TGCGCCAGCAGCTACTACCAAGAGACCCAGTACTTC.

The J gene is TRBJ1-2, the V gene TRBV6-2 or TRBV6-3, with D perhaps TRBD1 (5 bases). V was clipped by 0 bases and J by 0 bases, with 11 bases between them. From germline, CDR1 is MNHEY and CDR2 SVGEGT. This CDR3 has 16 residues. The CDR3 DNA follows: TGTGCCAGCAGTTACTCGGGCAGGGACTCTAACTATGGCTACACCTTC. Translation gives CASSYSGRDSNYGYTF.

The chain is built from TRBV7-2 and TRBJ1-1; 7 nucleotides match TRBD1. CDR3 length: 15 amino acids. The ends lost 2 bases at V and 5 bases at J; junction bases unmatched: 8. CDR1 and CDR2 (germline): SGHTA, FQGNSA. The CDR3 is CASSLPPGQLTEAFF. CDR3 nucleotides: TGTGCCAGCAGCTTACCACCGGGACAGTTGACTGAAGCTTTCTTT.

V is TRBV7-8 and J is TRBJ1-1; no reliable D call. CDR3 length: 16 residues. V lost 2 bases and J 6 bases, leaving 19 bases between the germline ends. Germline V CDR1 and CDR2: SGHVS, FQNEAQ. Here the CDR3 reads CASSLTWSYGEAEAFF. DNA for the CDR3: TGTGCCAGCAGCTTAACCTGGTCTTACGGGGAGGCTGAAGCTTTCTTT.

This chain connects TRBV24-1 to TRBJ2-1, with TRBD1 matching 8 bases. CDR1 KGHDR and CDR2 SFDVKD come from the germline V gene. The CDR3 covers 16 residues. V shed 3 bases, J shed 2 bases, and the junction held 5 bases outside the gene matches. This CDR3 is CATSDQGASTYNEQFF. The CDR3 DNA reads as TGTGCCACCAGTGATCAGGGGGCGAGTACCTACAATGAGCAGTTCTTC.

The rearrangement links TRBV6-6 to TRBJ2-1; TRBD2 is a possible D gene (6 bases). The germline V gene encodes CDR1 MNHNY and CDR2 SVGAGI (reference sequence). The CDR3 is made up of 13 amino acids. Trimming took 11 bases from V and 4 from J, leaving 15 bases between them. The CDR3, as DNA: TGTGCCGTAACCGGGACTGAATACAATGAGCAGTTCTTC. This sequence encodes CAVTGTEYNEQFF.

This chain uses TRBV19 with TRBJ2-1; tentatively, D is TRBD2 (5 bases). Trimming removed 1 base from V and 7 bases from J, with 17 bases in between. From germline, CDR1 is LNHDA and CDR2 SQIVND (reference sequence). There are 16 residues in the CDR3. Here the CDR3 reads CASSIGPGLAPNEQFF. The CDR3 DNA reads as TGTGCCAGTAGTATAGGGCCGGGTTTAGCGCCTAATGAGCAGTTCTTC.

The chain uses TRBV7-2 and TRBJ2-1; 8 bases match TRBD1. The CDR3 extends over 16 amino acids. Germline CDR1 and CDR2: SGHTA and FQGNSA. After removal of 10 bases from V and 4 bases from J, the junction contained 15 bases not matched to a gene. The CDR3: CATHRGRGRQYNEQFF. CDR3 sequence (DNA): TGTGCCACGCATCGGGGCAGGGGGCGTCAATACAATGAGCAGTTCTTC.

The V gene is TRBV19, the J gene TRBJ1-1; weak D call: TRBD1 (6 bases). Germline V CDR1 and CDR2: LNHDA, SQIVND (reference sequence). The CDR3 covers 16 residues. V was shortened by 3 bases and J by 5 bases, with 19 bases between the two germline ends. CDR3 amino acids: CASSMDYWGGRTEAFF. The CDR3 nucleotides are TGTGCCAGTAGTATGGATTACTGGGGGGGGCGAACTGAAGCTTTCTTT.

This chain joins TRBV6-9 and TRBJ2-7; TRBD1 matches 9 bases. V shed 7 bases, J shed 2 bases, and the junction held 12 bases outside the gene matches. Germline values: CDR1 MNHGY, CDR2 SVAAGI. This CDR3 is 16 amino acids long. The CDR3 DNA reads TGTGCCAGCATCCAGTTAAAGGGACAGGGTCCCTACGAGCAGTACTTC. It codes for CASIQLKGQGPYEQYF.

V is TRBV6-5 and J is TRBJ1-3; D unclear. The CDR3 runs to 14 residues. Germline CDR1 MNHEY, CDR2 SVGAGI. V dropped 6 bases and J dropped 3 bases, with 12 bases sitting between them. Here the CDR3 reads CASSLTRVGNTIYF. CDR3 DNA sequence: TGTGCCAGCAGCCTCACGAGGGTTGGAAACACCATATATTTT.

The CDR3 region has the DNA TGTGCCAGCAGCTCGACAGGGACAGGAAACACCATATATTTT. Its protein product is CASSSTGTGNTIYF. The V gene is TRBV7-2, the J gene TRBJ1-3; the match to TRBD1 covers 7 bases. V was clipped by 4 bases and J by 4 bases; unmatched bases: 4. Germline V gene data show CDR1 as SGHTA and CDR2 as FQGNSA. There are 14 residues in the CDR3.

This chain joins TRBV14 and TRBJ2-1; TRBD2 matches at 7 bases. After removal of 0 bases from V and 0 bases from J, the junction contained 8 bases not matched to a gene. The CDR3 has 18 residues. Germline V gene lookup returns CDR1 SGHDN and CDR2 FVKESK. The CDR3 nucleotides are TGTGCCAGCAGCCAAGAGGGAGCGGGACTACGCTCCTACAATGAGCAGTTCTTC. This gives the protein CASSQEGAGLRSYNEQFF.

V gene TRBV7-8 combines with J gene TRBJ1-5; 8 positions agree with TRBD1. The ends lost 1 base at V and 3 bases at J; junction bases unmatched: 2. The length of the CDR3 is 15 residues. Germline values: CDR1 SGHVS, CDR2 FQNEAQ. This chain's CDR3 is CASSLGTGSNQPQHF. The DNA for the CDR3 is TGTGCCAGCAGCTTAGGGACAGGGTCCAATCAGCCCCAGCATTTT. The variable domain in full, with the rest retrieved from reference TRBV7-8 and TRBJ1-5, is GAGVSQSPRYKVAKRGQDVALRCDPISGHVSLFWYQQALGQGPEFLTYFQNEAQLDKSGLPSDRFFAERPEGSVSTLKIQRTQQEDSAVYLCASSLGTGSNQPQHFGDGTRLSIL.

J is TRBJ1-2 and V is TRBV7-2, with TRBD1 as a possible D gene (6 bases). The germline V gene encodes CDR1 SGHTA and CDR2 FQGNSA. The CDR3 sequence is 14 residues long. Trimming took 7 bases from V and 4 from J, leaving 16 bases between them. The CDR3 loop is CASNPGQFSYGYTF. In nucleotides, the CDR3 is TGTGCCAGCAACCCTGGACAGTTTTCCTATGGCTACACCTTC.

This clone has more than one count but fewer than ten. The rearrangement links TRBV13 to TRBJ2-3; D ambiguous. The length of the CDR3 is 12 residues. Germline V gives CDR1 PRHDT, CDR2 FYEKMQ (reference sequence). V was shortened by 1 base and J by 6 bases, with 5 bases between the two germline ends. DNA of the CDR3: TGTGCCAGCAGCTTAGCGTCGGATACGCAGTATTTT. It translates to CASSLASDTQYF.

The V gene is TRBV28, the J gene TRBJ1-3; TRBD1 is a possible D gene (5 bases). V lost 3 bases and J 5 bases, leaving 14 bases between the germline ends. CDR3 length: 15 residues. CDR1 is MDHEN, CDR2 SYDVKM, per germline. The CDR3 bases are TGTGCCAGCAGTTTCCGCAGGGTTAAGCGAAACACCATATATTTT. Translation: CASSFRRVKRNTIYF.

This sequence joins TRBV9 and TRBJ2-7; 11 bases match TRBD2. The CDR3 has 14 amino acids. Germline V CDR1 and CDR2: SGDLS, YYNGEE. Trimming took 3 bases from V and 3 from J; bases not matched to a gene: 2. The CDR3 nucleotides are TGTGCCAGCAGCGGTAGCGGGGGGGTCTACGAGCAGTACTTC. This gives the protein CASSGSGGVYEQYF.

This rearrangement joins TRBV6-6 to TRBJ2-7; D may be TRBD1 (6 bases). V lost 6 bases, J lost 3 bases, and 21 bases lay in between. This CDR3 has 16 residues. Germline loops: CDR1 MNHNY, CDR2 SVGAGI (reference sequence). The CDR3 nucleotides are TGTGCCAGCAGCGAAATTGGACAGAACCTCCTCTACGAGCAGTACTTC. This codes for CASSEIGQNLLYEQYF.

J is TRBJ2-7 and V is TRBV6-5; tentative D call: TRBD1 (6 bases). The V end was cut by 0 bases, the J end by 6 bases, with 15 bases between. Germline CDR1 is MNHEY and CDR2 is SVGAGI. This CDR3 comprises 15 residues. CDR3 DNA sequence: TGTGCCAGCAGTTACTCTTCCAGGGGCGGGCGCGAGCAGTACTTC. Encoded protein: CASSYSSRGGREQYF.

This clone has only a few counts. The rearrangement uses TRBV24-1 and TRBJ2-1; 13 bases are shared with TRBD2. The V gene's germline CDR1 is KGHDR and CDR2 SFDVKD. The CDR3 is 15 residues long. V lost 0 bases and J lost 9; bases outside the gene matches: 1. Written as DNA, the CDR3 is TGTGCCACCAGTGATTTGACTAGCGGGAGGGGTGAGCAGTTCTTC. This sequence encodes CATSDLTSGRGEQFF.